This TCR beta chain was profiled in a study of immune characteristics of hereditary and idiopathic chronic pancreatitis. Study-wide findings and caveats: Alcohol-related chronic pancreatitis was not included in this study. Hereditary and idiopathic cases differed in TRBV10, TRBV19, TRBV23 and TRBV5 usage. Tissue came only from TPIAT, so disease duration may affect findings.

Per the germline V gene, CDR1 is LNHDA and CDR2 is SQIVND (reference sequence). The length of the CDR3 is 17 residues. V shed 0 bases and J 9 bases; nucleotides not matched to a gene: 15. Using immunoSEQ multiplex PCR, the repertoire was profiled, and TCRdb retains in-frame clones only, with some absent. The sample includes 11,000 to 15,000 clones, more than 60% seen only once; the top ten take over 12%. A remark on this clone: Its antigen is unknown.

Chronic pancreatitis tissue was collected during total pancreatectomy with islet autotransplantation. This sequence joins TRBV19 and TRBJ2-5, with 8 bases that match TRBD1. The source is a human donor with chronic pancreatitis. The specimen was pancreas tissue with hereditary chronic pancreatitis. The CDR3 here is CASSIDGTGQGRSAQYF. In DNA, the CDR3 is TGTGCCAGTAGTATAGATGGAACCGGACAGGGCCGGTCGGCCCAGTACTTC.